This TCR beta chain was sequenced during a study of identical twins (dated by TCRdb to the mid-2010s). With regard to the full study: The study deep-sequenced TCR alpha and beta repertoires from monozygotic twins, unrelated adults of various ages and cord blood to test whether fetal clonotypes persist. To rule out contamination, the twin experiments were replicated at different times with different library preparation protocols. The paper's findings and limits, for the study overall: Invariant T cells such as MAIT and iNKT could partly confound zero-insertion analyses, though diverse VJ usage argued against this for most clonotypes. Because the same donors could not be followed over many years, the conclusions depended on cross-sectional statistical analysis. Compared with coincidental sharing between unrelated individuals, out-of-frame TCR alpha sequences shared between twins showed an excess of sequences with low generation probability. In monozygotic twins, recombination models systematically underestimated out-of-frame TCR alpha sharing, but the models matched the sharing seen between unrelated individuals. Abundant cord blood beta clonotypes had fewer insertions, young adult naive repertoires showed a similar but weaker trend, and memory repertoires showed no such trend. In beta out-of-frame sequences, excess twin sharing was weaker, because having fewer shared sequences lowered the signal-to-noise ratio.

The library was produced with 5' RACE. The reads were generated on an Illumina HiSeq 2000. A universal primer binding site was added through template switching, and the final cDNA carried a unique molecular identifier so that TCR cDNA molecules could be counted accurately. First-strand cDNA for TCR alpha and beta chains was synthesized from specific primers in the conserved constant-segment region. To control for contamination, every cDNA library was double barcoded, receiving both a SMART-Mk sample barcode and Illumina barcodes. TruSeq adapter sequences along with Illumina sample barcodes were introduced in two successive PCR steps. The TCR alpha and beta cDNA libraries were sequenced on the Illumina HiSeq platform using custom primers. The original methods were these. Unique molecular identifiers were extracted from raw reads with MiGEC, and CDR3 positions were determined with MiXCR. For each individual, recombination models were inferred using an EM algorithm with the repgenHMM and IGoR tools. The tcR package in R was used for shared clonotype analysis, with sharing normalized by the product of cloneset sizes. Out-of-frame nonproductive sequences were analyzed to study raw recombination free of thymic and clonal selection effects. TCRdb reanalyzed the raw reads on its own, using fastp at Q25 for trimming and MiXCR for clone calling, and kept in-frame beta chains. Each CDR3 protein gets just one entry, which takes the most common genes and DNA from the rows behind it. In this record, the V and J calls reflect TCRdb's handling and not the investigators' own analysis. The sample table shows roughly 720,000 distinct CDR3 sequences, and 15% to 20% are seen once. Together, the top ten hold around 13% of the sample.

All donors were healthy Caucasians. The twin cohort consisted of three pairs of female monozygotic twins, all aged 18 to 29 years. Peripheral blood mononuclear cells were the source from which RNA for the TCR libraries was isolated. Points on this clonotype: Its target antigen remains unknown. Nothing much larger sits one base from this clone, and base qualities are not available.

The trim is 3 bases for V and 11 bases for J, with a gap of 10 bases between the germline ends. The CDR3 measures 11 amino acids from cysteine to phenylalanine. Only the CDR3 part of the read is kept: 33 bases, read in frame from the first base. These same records also appear under a second study, on T cells expressing NK-cell markers. As the second study states: TCR beta-chain repertoires were profiled in sorted CD3+CD56+NKG2C+, CD3+CD56+NKG2C- and CD3+CD56-NKG2C+ T-cell subsets from eight donors. Seven of the eight sequenced donors were HCMV-seropositive and one was HCMV-seronegative. To restrict sorting to alphabetaTCR-expressing T cells, an anti-gammadeltaTCR antibody was added in several experiments. For six donors, the dominant CD3+CD56+NKG2C+ clonotypes were among the top 10 CD8+ clonotypes and accounted for roughly 1.0-7.5% of CD8+ T cells. Those dominant clonotypes were again the most abundant among CD3+CD56-NKG2C+ cells in a handful of donors, at roughly 28.3-60.1%. Whether the expanded NKG2C-expressing T cell clones were specific for HCMV antigens remained unclear. The study sequenced eight donors, all healthy volunteers chosen at random: three men and five women. To determine HCMV serostatus, a commercial ELISA kit was used to detect HCMV-specific IgG in serum. For roughly six donors, bulk peripheral blood T-cell repertoires were also sequenced from unsorted PBMC. MIGEC handled demultiplexing of the reads and grouping by UMI, while MiTCR was used to assemble and quantify clonotypes. Only TCR cDNA sequences supported by at least two reads were kept to exclude erroneous sequences. The tcR package was used for downstream repertoire analysis, and clonotypes were matched between fractions using CDR3 nucleotide sequence together with V segment. VDJmatch was used to annotate antigen specificity against VDJdb, with one amino acid substitution in CDR3 permitted.

In this chain, TRBV12-3 or TRBV12-4 is recombined with TRBJ1-1, with no D gene named confidently. The TCR comes from a woman aged 18-30 years in good health. The sample consisted of PBMCs. The CDR3 sequence is CASSFVTLAFF. The DNA sequence is as follows: TGTGCCAGCAGTTTTGTAACGCTGGCTTTCTTT.